The 15 T cell receptor beta chains in this list originate from one sample, sequenced in a study of T cells in Graves' hyperthyroidism and ophthalmopathy. RNA transcripts served as the template for amplifying TCR beta CDR3 regions. Primed by the HTBI set, a first-round RT-PCR was run on the TCR CDR3. TCRdb re-analysed the multiplex PCR reads in MiXCR, keeping a single row per CDR3 protein. This table has around 340,000 distinct CDR3 sequences, around 14% appearing once. The sample consisted of blood. These receptor sequences come from a young woman with Graves' hyperthyroidism.

This clonotype was seen many times. V usage is TRBV13 and J usage is TRBJ2-7; possibly TRBD1 for D (5 bases). CDR3 length: 12 residues. V gave up 5 bases and J gave up 3 bases, with 8 bases separating them. Per germline, CDR1 PRHDT and CDR2 FYEKMQ (reference sequence). CDR3 nucleotides: TGTGCCAGCAGCATAAGGGGCTACGAGCAGTACTTC. The encoded protein is CASSIRGYEQYF. Full variable domain (outside the CDR3, taken from reference TRBV13 and TRBJ2-7): AAGVIQSPRHLIKEKRETATLKCYPIPRHDTVYWYQQGPGQDPQFLISFYEKMQSDKGSIPDRFSAQQFSDYHSELNMSSLELGDSALYFCASSIRGYEQYFGPGTRLTVT.

With respect to this clonotype: Given a much more abundant clone one base away, this may be a read error. V and J are TRBV5-1 and TRBJ2-1; 11 bases agree with TRBD1. Losses at the gene ends were 0 bases for V and 12 bases for J; bases not matched to a gene: 14. Germline V lookup: CDR1 SGHRS, CDR2 YFSETQ. The CDR3 length is 17 residues. CDR3 protein: CASSLEISGQGGRRQFF. The CDR3 region has the DNA TGCGCCAGCAGCTTGGAAATCTCGGGACAGGGGGGCCGCAGGCAGTTCTTC.

The chain links TRBV7-9 to TRBJ2-4; a possible D gene is TRBD2 (6 bases). The germline V and J ends were trimmed by 5 bases and 9 bases, with 17 bases remaining between them. In germline, CDR1 is SEHNR, CDR2 FQNEAQ (reference sequence). The CDR3 sequence is 14 residues long. CDR3 region: CASSPSAGLSIQYF. In DNA form, the CDR3 reads TGTGCCAGCAGCCCTTCGGCGGGACTCAGCATTCAGTACTTC.

This clonotype was counted many times. The chain carries TRBV20-1 and TRBJ2-1; 8 bases fit TRBD2. Trimming took 5 bases from V and 6 from J; bases not matched to a gene: 6. The CDR3 is 13 amino acids. Per the germline V gene, CDR1 is DFQATT and CDR2 is SNEGSKA (reference sequence). The CDR3 DNA reads as TGCAGTGCTGACGGGACTAGGGGCAATGAGCAGTTCTTC. Translation gives CSADGTRGNEQFF.

Only a few counts were recorded for this clonotype. This chain connects TRBV20-1 to TRBJ2-1; D ambiguous. Trimming removed 4 bases from V and 2 bases from J, with 21 bases in between. CDR3 length: 17 residues. Germline lookup yields CDR1 DFQATT and CDR2 SNEGSKA (reference sequence). For the CDR3, the DNA is TGCAGTGCTATTGATTTAGGCCTCCTCAACACCTACAATGAGCAGTTCTTC. Translation: CSAIDLGLLNTYNEQFF.

This clonotype came up many times. DNA for the CDR3: TGTGCCAGCAGTGCGGGACTCCTCGAAGGGGAGCTGTTTTTT. Amino acid sequence: CASSAGLLEGELFF. J is TRBJ2-2 and V is TRBV2, with D possibly TRBD2 on 6 matching bases. Deletions cut 4 bases from V and 8 bases from J, with 14 bases between. Per the germline V gene, CDR1 is SNHLY and CDR2 is FYNNEI. This CDR3 spans 14 amino acids.

This clonotype was recorded many times. The V and J genes are TRBV18 and TRBJ2-3, with D possibly matching TRBD2 (5 bases). CDR3 length: 15 amino acids. V was clipped by 2 bases and J by 4 bases, with 13 bases between them. The germline gives CDR1 KGHSH, CDR2 LQKENI. CDR3 residues: CASSPGRSPADTQYF. The CDR3 nucleotides read TGTGCCAGCTCACCAGGGAGATCCCCGGCAGATACGCAGTATTTT.

V usage is TRBV25-1 and J usage is TRBJ1-1, with D perhaps TRBD1 (5 bases). Trimming took off 0 bases at V and 11 bases at J, with 16 bases between the two ends. CDR3 length equals 14 residues. Germline CDR1 and CDR2: MGHDK and SYGVNS. The CDR3 DNA follows: TGTGCCAGCAGTGAATATGGGGGGAGAAGTTATGCTTTCTTT. Its protein is CASSEYGGRSYAFF.

Ten or more counts support this clonotype. The V call is TRBV20-1, the J call TRBJ2-7; 8 nucleotides match TRBD2. CDR3 length: 14 residues. With V trimmed by 1 base and J by 4 bases, 6 bases remained unmatched. Germline lookup yields CDR1 DFQATT and CDR2 SNEGSKA (reference sequence). CDR3 residues: CSARATSGPYEQYF. DNA for the CDR3: TGCAGTGCTAGAGCAACTAGCGGACCATACGAGCAGTACTTC.

The chain recombines TRBV20-1 with TRBJ2-6, with D tentatively TRBD1 or TRBD2 (6 bases each). The germline V and J ends were trimmed by 1 base and 8 bases, with 15 bases remaining between them. The CDR3 contains 15 residues. Germline V CDR1 and CDR2: DFQATT, SNEGSKA (reference sequence). The chain's CDR3 is CSARVRGPGSNVLTF. CDR3 DNA: TGCAGTGCTAGAGTTCGGGGGCCGGGTTCCAACGTCCTGACTTTC.

This clonotype was detected ten times or more. The chain combines TRBV2 with TRBJ2-7; no clear D. Per germline, CDR1 SNHLY and CDR2 FYNNEI. This CDR3 is 11 amino acids long. Trimming cost V 0 bases and J 6 bases, with 3 bases left between them. The CDR3 sequence: CASSEAGEQYF. In nucleotides, the CDR3 is TGTGCCAGCAGTGAAGCGGGCGAGCAGTACTTC. Supplemented by reference TRBV2 and TRBJ2-7, the full variable domain reads EPEVTQTPSHQVTQMGQEVILRCVPISNHLYFYWYRQILGQKVEFLVSFYNNEISEKSEIFDDQFSVERPDGSNFTLKIRSTKLEDSAMYFCASSEAGEQYFGPGTRLTVT.

This clonotype came up a few times. V is TRBV6-1 and J is TRBJ2-7; D unresolved. CDR3 length: 13 amino acids. V lost 8 bases to trimming and J lost 2 bases, with 13 bases between them. Looked up from germline, CDR1 is MNHNS and CDR2 is SASEGT. This CDR3 is CASVPGAAYEQYF. CDR3 nucleotide sequence: TGTGCCAGCGTCCCAGGTGCAGCCTACGAGCAGTACTTC.

Regarding this clonotype: This may stem from a read error, because a much larger clone lies one nucleotide away. This rearrangement joins TRBV24-1 to TRBJ2-7, with 9 bases that match TRBD1. V was pared by 5 bases and J by 6 bases, with 10 bases of the junction left unmatched. The CDR3 extends over 15 amino acids. Germline V gene sequence: CDR1 KGHDR, CDR2 SFDVKD. CDR3 DNA sequence: TGTGCCACCAGTGGTACCGGGACAGGGCCCTGCGAGCAGTACTTC. Translation: CATSGTGTGPCEQYF.

V and J are TRBV11-2 and TRBJ2-7; tentatively, D is TRBD1 or TRBD2 (5 bases each). The germline gives CDR1 SGHAT, CDR2 FQNNGV. Trimming left V 3 bases short and J 2 bases short, with 17 bases between. This CDR3 is built from 16 residues. CDR3 DNA sequence: TGTGCCAGCAGCTTCAGGGAAAGCGGCGGCCCCTACGAGCAGTACTTC. It is translated as CASSFRESGGPYEQYF.

This clonotype was recorded at least ten times. The chain employs TRBV28 and TRBJ2-7; 7 bases line up with TRBD2. Per germline, CDR1 MDHEN and CDR2 SYDVKM. Unmatched junction bases numbered 9, after V lost 3 bases and J lost 7 bases. This CDR3 is built from 14 residues. The CDR3 reads CASSLGGRAEEQYF. CDR3 in DNA: TGTGCCAGCAGTTTGGGCGGGAGAGCGGAGGAGCAGTACTTC.